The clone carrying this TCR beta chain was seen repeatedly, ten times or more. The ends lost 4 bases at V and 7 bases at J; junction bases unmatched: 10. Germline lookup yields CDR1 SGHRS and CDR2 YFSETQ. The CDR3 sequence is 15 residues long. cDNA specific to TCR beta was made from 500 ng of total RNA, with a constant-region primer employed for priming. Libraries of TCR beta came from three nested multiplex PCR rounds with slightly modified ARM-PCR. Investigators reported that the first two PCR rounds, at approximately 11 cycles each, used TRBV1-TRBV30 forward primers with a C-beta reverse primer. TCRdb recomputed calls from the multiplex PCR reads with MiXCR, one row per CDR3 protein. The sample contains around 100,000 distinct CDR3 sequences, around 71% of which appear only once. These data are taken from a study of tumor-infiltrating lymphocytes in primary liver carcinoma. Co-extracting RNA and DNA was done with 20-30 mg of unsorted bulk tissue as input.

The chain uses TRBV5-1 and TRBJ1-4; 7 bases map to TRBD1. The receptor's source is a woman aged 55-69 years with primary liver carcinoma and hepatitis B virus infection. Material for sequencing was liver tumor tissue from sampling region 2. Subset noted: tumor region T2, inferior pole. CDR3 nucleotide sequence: TGCGCCAGCAGCGTACCGACAGGGAGGGGTGAAAAACTGTTTTTT. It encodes CASSVPTGRGEKLFF.